The 27 T cell receptor beta chains below come from one sample, sequenced in a study of response to subunit inactivated influenza vaccine (dated by TCRdb to 2016 to 2019). Library prep was done by RT-PCR. The instrument was an Illumina HiSeq 2500. The raw public reads went through TCRdb reprocessing: fastp at Q25, MiXCR clone calling, in-frame beta chains kept. Each CDR3 protein appears once, grouped with its most common genes and DNA. In this sample the table shows around 790,000 distinct CDR3 sequences, around 20% of which occur a single time. Roughly 10% of the sample is taken by the ten largest. The sample here was PBMCs from blood, taken roughly 5 days after vaccination. These receptors were taken from a middle-aged man who received an inactivated influenza vaccine. Donor details come from another sample of the same person, matched by shared clones.

J is TRBJ1-6 and V is TRBV4-2; D call uncertain. Germline-derived CDR1 and CDR2 are LGHNA and YNFKEQ. This CDR3 region has 16 residues. V lost 0 bases to trimming and J lost 8 bases, with 14 bases between them. In DNA, the CDR3 is TGTGCCAGCAGCCAAGATCCTAAGGGTCGGTATTCACCCCTCCACTTT. Translating it yields CASSQDPKGRYSPLHF.

The chain employs TRBV20-1 and TRBJ1-6; no firm D call. Germline V gene lookup returns CDR1 DFQATT and CDR2 SNEGSKA (reference sequence). The V end was cut by 1 base, the J end by 6 bases, with 16 bases between. The CDR3 has 16 amino acids. Here the CDR3 DNA reads TGCAGTGCTAGAGGGGCGAGATGGCAGATTAATTCACCCCTCCACTTT. Translation gives CSARGARWQINSPLHF.

This clonotype was observed a few times. The chain has TRBV12-3 or TRBV12-4 and TRBJ2-1; possibly TRBD2 for D (6 bases). Trimming shortened V by 4 bases and J by 7 bases, and 14 bases separated the two germline ends. The CDR3 sequence is 14 residues long. The CDR3: CASSYELAGNEQFF. CDR3 sequence (DNA): TGTGCCAGCAGTTATGAACTAGCTGGGAATGAGCAGTTCTTC.

This clonotype was counted between two and nine times. CDR3: CASNRGGNNSPLHF. CDR3 nucleotides: TGTGCCAGCAACCGTGGAGGGAATAATTCACCCCTCCACTTT. The V and J genes are TRBV28 and TRBJ1-6, with D uncertain. V was clipped by 7 bases and J by 5 bases, with 12 bases between them. Per germline, CDR1 MDHEN and CDR2 SYDVKM. The CDR3 is 14 amino acids.

Remarks on this clonotype: At one end, the junction sequence differs from germline, possibly due to a read error. V gene TRBV7-8 combines with J gene TRBJ2-2, with D perhaps TRBD2 (5 bases). The CDR3 runs 19 residues. Germline CDR1 is SGHVS and CDR2 is FQNEAQ. The CDR3 region is CTSSRAGRHYRSDTGELFF. Written as DNA, the CDR3 is TGTACCAGCAGCCGGGCGGGTCGGCATTACCGAAGTGACACCGGGGAGCTGTTTTTT. The full variable domain, rest sourced from reference TRBV7-8 and TRBJ2-2, is GAGVSQSPRYKVAKRGQDVALRCDPISGHVSLFWYQQALGQGPEFLTYFQNEAQLDKSGLPSDRFFAERPEGSVSTLKIQRTQQEDSAVYLCTSSRAGRHYRSDTGELFFGEGSRLTVL.

The chain couples TRBV20-1 to TRBJ2-1; 8 bases align to TRBD2. Germline trimming cut 6 bases from V and 9 bases from J; bases unmatched to any gene: 10. The CDR3 has 13 amino acids. Per the germline V gene, CDR1 is DFQATT and CDR2 is SNEGSKA (reference sequence). CDR3 DNA: TGCAGTGCAGAGGGACTAGATCGGGGTGAGCAGTTCTTC. Translating it yields CSAEGLDRGEQFF.

The chain recombines TRBV27 with TRBJ2-3; TRBD1 matches at 9 bases. Germline CDR1 and CDR2: MNHEY and SMNVEV (reference sequence). This CDR3 region has 12 residues. The junction had 4 bases not matched to a gene; V was cut back by 7 bases and J by 8 bases. DNA of the CDR3: TGTGCCAGCAAAAAACAGGGGGCTACGCAGTATTTT. As protein: CASKKQGATQYF.

This clonotype has at least ten counts. This chain uses TRBV6-2 or TRBV6-3 with TRBJ2-7, with TRBD1 as a possible D gene (5 bases). Germline lookup yields CDR1 MNHEY and CDR2 SVGEGT. The CDR3 loop spans 14 amino acids. V was clipped by 6 bases and J by 1 base, with 13 bases between them. CDR3 sequence: CASSLPTESYEQYF. The DNA of the CDR3 is TGTGCCAGCAGCCTTCCGACAGAATCCTACGAGCAGTACTTC.

This clonotype showed up just a few times. This chain links TRBV5-1 with TRBJ1-1; 7 bases agree with TRBD1. The J segment lost 8 bases and the V segment lost 4 bases, leaving 8 bases of the junction unmatched. Germline V lookup: CDR1 SGHRS, CDR2 YFSETQ. This CDR3 spans 13 amino acids. CDR3 DNA: TGCGCCAGCAGCACGGGGACAGCTGCCGAAGCTTTCTTT. It yields the protein CASSTGTAAEAFF. The full variable domain, with the rest looked up from reference TRBV5-1 and TRBJ1-1, is KAGVTQTPRYLIKTRGQQVTLSCSPISGHRSVSWYQQTPGQGLQFLFEYFSETQRNKGNFPGRFSGRQFSNSRSEMNVSTLELGDSALYLCASSTGTAAEAFFGQGTRLTVV.

This clonotype was picked up many times. This chain joins TRBV5-1 and TRBJ2-3, with D maybe TRBD2 (6 bases). The V and J ends lost 1 base and 2 bases respectively, with 11 bases between them. The CDR3 loop spans 15 amino acids. In germline, CDR1 is SGHRS, CDR2 YFSETQ. The DNA of the CDR3 is TGCGCCAGCAGCTTGCAGCTAGCGTACACAGATACGCAGTATTTT. Its translation is CASSLQLAYTDTQYF.

This clonotype was observed a few times. The chain links TRBV20-1 to TRBJ2-7, with a weak D call TRBD2 (6 bases). The V gene's germline CDR1 is DFQATT and CDR2 SNEGSKA (reference sequence). Trimming removed 3 bases from V and 5 bases from J, with 8 bases in between. This CDR3 contains 11 residues. CDR3 in amino acids: CSASAGNEQYF. CDR3 in DNA: TGCAGTGCTAGCGCGGGGAACGAGCAGTACTTC.

The chain has TRBV10-3 and TRBJ2-5; 8 bases fit TRBD1. The V segment lost 6 bases and the J segment 5 bases; nucleotides outside the gene matches: 8. Germline-derived CDR1 and CDR2 are ENHRY and SYGVKD. This CDR3 is 14 amino acids long. The CDR3 sequence is CAIRGTGASETQYF. The CDR3 DNA sequence: TGTGCCATCAGAGGGACAGGCGCCTCGGAGACCCAGTACTTC.

CDR3 coding DNA: TGTGCCAGCTCACCAATGGGACTAGCCGCCTACAATGAGCAGTTCTTC. It yields the protein CASSPMGLAAYNEQFF. The chain is built from TRBV18 and TRBJ2-1; TRBD2 aligns across 9 bases. The junction had 4 bases not matched to a gene; V was cut back by 2 bases and J by 2 bases. This CDR3 region has 16 residues. Germline V gene data show CDR1 as KGHSH and CDR2 as LQKENI.

The chain joins TRBV7-9 to TRBJ2-7; D gene uncertain. The CDR3 length is 12 residues. From germline, CDR1 is SEHNR and CDR2 FQNEAQ (reference sequence). The CDR3 DNA follows: TGTGCATCGCAGCGCTTGGGCTACGAGCAGTACTTC. Translating gives CASQRLGYEQYF.

This clonotype has a count of ten or more. The chain joins TRBV20-1 to TRBJ2-1; TRBD2 matches 15 bases. The CDR3 runs to 17 residues. Germline CDR1 is DFQATT and CDR2 is SNEGSKA (reference sequence). The V and J ends lost 5 bases and 7 bases, in that order; junction bases with no gene match: 12. This chain's CDR3 is CSAATMKGLAGGNEQFF. The CDR3 DNA reads TGCAGTGCTGCTACCATGAAGGGACTAGCGGGAGGTAATGAGCAGTTCTTC.

V is TRBV7-2 and J is TRBJ2-5; no clear D. Germline-derived CDR1 and CDR2 are SGHTA and FQGNSA. Trimming shortened V by 2 bases and J by 4 bases, and 14 bases separated the two germline ends. The CDR3 sequence is 15 residues long. DNA of the CDR3: TGTGCCAGCAGCTTATTCTATGTGGCGCTAGAGACCCAGTACTTC. It codes for CASSLFYVALETQYF.

This rearrangement joins TRBV18 to TRBJ2-6; D might be TRBD1 or TRBD2, each matching 5 bases. The CDR3 runs to 19 residues. The V and J ends lost 1 base and 0 bases respectively, with 16 bases between them. Germline CDR1 reads KGHSH; CDR2 reads LQKENI. Written as DNA, the CDR3 is TGTGCCAGCTCACCACTTGTAGGGACGGATAGCTCTGGGGCCAACGTCCTGACTTTC. It yields the protein CASSPLVGTDSSGANVLTF.

This clonotype was seen only once. The rearrangement links TRBV20-1 to TRBJ2-1; TRBD2 aligns across 9 bases. This CDR3 has 16 residues. Germline CDR1 DFQATT, CDR2 SNEGSKA (reference sequence). Trimming took 0 bases from V and 4 from J; bases not matched to a gene: 7. The CDR3 reads CSARDARLADYNEQFF. CDR3 in DNA: TGCAGTGCTAGAGATGCACGACTAGCGGATTACAATGAGCAGTTCTTC.

This chain links TRBV7-9 with TRBJ1-2; no reliable D call. The CDR3 runs to 12 residues. V dropped 4 bases and J dropped 8 bases, with 11 bases sitting between them. Germline CDR1 is SEHNR and CDR2 is FQNEAQ (reference sequence). The DNA of the CDR3 is TGTGCCAGCAGCTCCACAGCCGGGGGCTACACCTTC. Encoded protein: CASSSTAGGYTF.

As for this clonotype: A much bigger clone sits one base away, suggesting this may be a read error. This chain links TRBV20-1 with TRBJ2-4; 7 nucleotides match TRBD1. With 6 bases clipped from V and 3 bases from J, the junction kept 8 bases outside the gene matches. Germline V gene lookup returns CDR1 DFQATT and CDR2 SNEGSKA (reference sequence). The CDR3 contains 14 residues. DNA for the CDR3: TGCAGTGCCGTGCACAGGGGCGGCAAAAACATTCAGTACTTC. It translates to CSAVHRGGKNIQYF.

This clonotype was found a few times. The chain couples TRBV6-5 to TRBJ1-4; 9 nucleotides align to TRBD1. V trimming: 2 bases; J trimming: 3 bases; junction bases outside the gene matches: 4. This CDR3 is 16 amino acids long. CDR1 is MNHEY and CDR2 is SVGAGI in the germline V gene. The DNA of the CDR3 is TGTGCCAGCAGTTACGACAGGGGGAGGTCTAATGAAAAACTGTTTTTT. Translation gives CASSYDRGRSNEKLFF.

The CDR3 sequence: CASSTQGHSNQPQHF. The CDR3 DNA is TGTGCCAGTAGTACTCAGGGACATAGCAATCAGCCCCAGCATTTT. J is TRBJ1-5 and V is TRBV19, with D tentatively TRBD1 (6 bases). V dropped 4 bases and J dropped 0 bases, with 10 bases sitting between them. This CDR3 contains 15 residues. CDR1 and CDR2 (germline): LNHDA, SQIVND (reference sequence).

The CDR3 DNA sequence: TGTGCCAGCATTGGTAACTCCTACGAGCAGTACTTC. This translates into CASIGNSYEQYF. This chain connects TRBV6-5 to TRBJ2-7; D call uncertain. Trimming removed 7 bases from V and 0 bases from J, with 7 bases in between. This CDR3 has 12 amino acids. Germline values: CDR1 MNHEY, CDR2 SVGAGI.

The rearrangement uses TRBV4-3 and TRBJ2-3; 14 bases are shared with TRBD2. V shed 1 base and J 3 bases; nucleotides not matched to a gene: 12. In germline, CDR1 is LGHNA, CDR2 YSLEER. CDR3 size: 20 residues. In nucleotides, the CDR3 is TGCGCCAGCAGCCAAGTGATTTGGGGACTAGCGGGGGAGGGTACAGATACGCAGTATTTT. It encodes CASSQVIWGLAGEGTDTQYF.

This clonotype turned up a few times. This chain joins TRBV9 and TRBJ2-1, with 10 positions matching TRBD2. J gave up 5 bases and V 0 bases, and 8 bases lay outside the gene matches. Germline V lookup: CDR1 SGDLS, CDR2 YYNGEE. The CDR3 consists of 17 residues. For the CDR3, the DNA is TGTGCCAGCAGCGTAGAAGCGGGGGGGCGGGCTGACAATGAGCAGTTCTTC. Its translation: CASSVEAGGRADNEQFF.

This clonotype has just one count. The rearrangement links TRBV7-2 to TRBJ2-3; D is perhaps TRBD2 (5 bases). The V gene's germline CDR1 is SGHTA and CDR2 FQGNSA. The V gene lost 4 bases and the J gene lost 0 bases, with 11 bases spanning the gap. CDR3 length: 15 amino acids. DNA for the CDR3: TGTGCCAGCAGCTCACTAGGACCTAGCACAGATACGCAGTATTTT. It encodes CASSSLGPSTDTQYF.

This clonotype showed up just a few times. V gene TRBV20-1 combines with J gene TRBJ2-2, with 9 positions matching TRBD1. V gave up 5 bases and J gave up 4 bases; unmatched junction bases: 5. Germline V gives CDR1 DFQATT, CDR2 SNEGSKA (reference sequence). CDR3 size: 14 residues. The CDR3: CSAWDREGTGELFF. The CDR3 nucleotides read TGCAGTGCTTGGGACAGGGAGGGCACCGGGGAGCTGTTTTTT.